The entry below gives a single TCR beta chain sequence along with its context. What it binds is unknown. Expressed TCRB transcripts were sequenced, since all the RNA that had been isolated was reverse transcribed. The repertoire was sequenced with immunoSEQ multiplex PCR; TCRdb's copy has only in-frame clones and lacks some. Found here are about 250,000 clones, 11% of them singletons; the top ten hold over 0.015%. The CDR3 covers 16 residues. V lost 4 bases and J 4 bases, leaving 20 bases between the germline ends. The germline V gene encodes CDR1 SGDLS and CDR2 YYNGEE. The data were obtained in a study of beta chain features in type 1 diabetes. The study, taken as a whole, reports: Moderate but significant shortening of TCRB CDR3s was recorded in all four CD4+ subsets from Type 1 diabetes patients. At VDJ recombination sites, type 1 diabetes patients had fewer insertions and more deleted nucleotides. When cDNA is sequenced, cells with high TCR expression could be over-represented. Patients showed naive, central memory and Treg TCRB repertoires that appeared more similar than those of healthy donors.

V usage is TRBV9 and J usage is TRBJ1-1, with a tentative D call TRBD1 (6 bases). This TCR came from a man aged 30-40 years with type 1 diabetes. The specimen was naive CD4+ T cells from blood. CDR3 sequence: CASSMGAPFSGTEAFF. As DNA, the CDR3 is TGTGCCAGCAGCATGGGGGCCCCCTTCTCGGGCACTGAAGCTTTCTTT. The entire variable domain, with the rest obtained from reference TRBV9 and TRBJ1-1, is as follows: DSGVTQTPKHLITATGQRVTLRCSPRSGDLSVYWYQQSLDQGLQFLIQYYNGEERAKGNILERFSAQQFPDLHSELNLSSLELGDSALYFCASSMGAPFSGTEAFFGQGTRLTVV.